This T cell receptor beta chain was recorded in a study of shared clonotypes between healthy human individuals. Study-level background: The study enrolled two women and a few men aged 18 to 49.

Germline trimming cut 3 bases from V and 0 bases from J; bases unmatched to any gene: 4. CDR3 length: 16 residues. Germline V gene lookup returns CDR1 SGHVS and CDR2 FQNEAQ. Some clones are missing from TCRdb's copy, which holds only in-frame ones; the method was immunoSEQ multiplex PCR. The sample has approximately 500,000 clones, approximately 95% seen once. Findings and caveats of the study: The study sampled only blood, and tissue repertoires likely differ.

With respect to this clone: What it binds is unknown.

What was sequenced was naive CD4+ T cells sorted from blood. The subset: CD45RA+ positively selected. The J gene is TRBJ1-1, the V gene TRBV7-8; TRBD1 aligns across 10 bases. This sequence was found in a woman between 25 and 40 years old in good health. The chain's CDR3 is CASSLTGGFVNTEAFF. The CDR3 nucleotides are TGTGCCAGCAGCTTGACAGGGGGCTTTGTGAACACTGAAGCTTTCTTT. The variable domain in full, with the rest retrieved from reference TRBV7-8 and TRBJ1-1, is GAGVSQSPRYKVAKRGQDVALRCDPISGHVSLFWYQQALGQGPEFLTYFQNEAQLDKSGLPSDRFFAERPEGSVSTLKIQRTQQEDSAVYLCASSLTGGFVNTEAFFGQGTRLTVV.